Listed below are T cell receptor beta chains from one sample, sequenced in a study of blood T cell repertoires in COVID-19. Sequencing was performed with immunoSEQ multiplex PCR; in TCRdb, only in-frame clones are kept and a portion is missing. Among nearly 110,000 clones, 70% to 75% were seen once, and the ten largest hold about 0.85%. Sample: peripheral blood. These TCRs come from a human donor with acute or convalescent COVID-19. The donor label of this sample is uncertain. Both conserved end residues are part of each CDR3. A D gene is named only where the DNA matches it firmly. Only some rows state a clone size, as once, few, many or a class for expanded clones.

NA,TRBV5-1,NA,TRBJ2-1,TGCGCCAGCAGCTTTGGCGGGTACAATGAGCAGTTCTTC,CASSFGGYNEQFF
NA,TRBV28,NA,TRBJ1-2,TGTGCCAGCAGTTTAGTAGAGGGTCGAACCTCCTATGGCTACACCTTC,CASSLVEGRTSYGYTF
NA,TRBV6-5,TRBD1,TRBJ1-4,TGTGCCAGCAGTTACTCTGGACAGGGTAATGAAAAACTGTTTTTT,CASSYSGQGNEKLFF
NA,TRBV19,NA,TRBJ1-5,TGTGCCAGTAGTATGCGGGACTCGTACAATCAGCCCCAGCATTTT,CASSMRDSYNQPQHF
NA,TRBV7-9,NA,TRBJ1-1,TGTGCCAGCAGCCGGGGGAACACTGAAGCTTTCTTT,CASSRGNTEAFF
NA,TRBV6-5,TRBD1,TRBJ1-2,TGTGCCAGCAGTACCGGGACAGGGGGGACCTATGGCTACACCTTC,CASSTGTGGTYGYTF
once,TRBV11-2,NA,TRBJ2-5,TGTGCCAGCAGCTTAGGGGCGATTGGCAGGGGCCAAGAGACCCAGTACTTC,CASSLGAIGRGQETQYF
NA,TRBV5-1,NA,TRBJ1-3,TGCGCCAGCAGCTTGGACCCCGGGGGCTCTGGAAACACCATATATTTT,CASSLDPGGSGNTIYF
NA,TRBV6-1,NA,TRBJ1-6,TGTGCCAGCAGTGAACGGGGGTTGAGCTCCTATAATTCACCCCTCCACTTT,CASSERGLSSYNSPLHF
NA,TRBV6-2/TRBV6-3,NA,TRBJ1-6,TGTGCCAGCAGTTGGTCCTACAGGGAGCCAGCGTCAGAACTCTATAATTCACCCCTCCACTTT,CASSWSYREPASELYNSPLHF
NA,TRBV12-3/TRBV12-4,NA,TRBJ2-3,TGTGCCAGCAGACCGACTAGCACAGATACGCAGTATTTT,CASRPTSTDTQYF